The TCR beta chain described here comes from a study of tumor-infiltrating lymphocytes in primary liver carcinoma. In the study overall: Tissue type made little difference to sample yields of roughly 3.5 to 7.13 million productive TCRbeta reads.

As to this clonotype: Given a much more abundant clone one base away, this may be a read error.

Unsorted bulk tissue of about 18-32 mg yielded co-extracted RNA and DNA. The CDR3 spans 19 residues. The researchers produced TCR beta cDNA from about 510 ng total RNA with a constant-region primer. Three-round nested multiplex PCR performed with slightly modified ARM-PCR produced the TCR beta libraries. TRBV1-TRBV30 forward primers paired with a C-beta reverse primer were used in the first two PCR rounds, which ran roughly 9 cycles each. TCRdb analysed the multiplex PCR reads with MiXCR anew, one entry per CDR3 protein. Found here are tens of thousands of distinct CDR3 sequences, over 60% of them singletons; the top ten hold roughly a fifth.

The receptor comes from a man between 40 and 49 years old with primary liver carcinoma and hepatitis B virus infection. V usage is TRBV21-1 and J usage is TRBJ1-5; the DNA was not used to check the table's D call, TRBD1. TRBV21-1 represents a pseudogene. The specimen sequenced was liver tumor tissue from sampling region 1. Documented subset: tumor region T1, superior pole. CDR3 amino acids: CAGSTSGQGGSYSNQPQHF. In DNA form, the CDR3 reads TGTGCCGGCAGCACCTCTGGACAGGGCGGGAGTTATAGCAATCAGCCCCAGCATTTT.